This T cell receptor (beta chain) was recovered during a study of cytotoxic CD8 clonotypes in ibrutinib-treated CLL. The V gene end was trimmed by 1 base and the J gene end by 0 bases; junction bases not matched to a gene: 4. CDR1 is MGHRA, CDR2 YSYEKL, per germline. CDR3 size: 16 residues. Profiling relied on immunoSEQ multiplex PCR, and the TCRdb table lists in-frame clones only, not all of them. The sample lists 270,000 or so clones; less than 85% were seen once. The chain has TRBV4-1 and TRBJ2-7; 9 bases line up with TRBD2. This material consisted of PBMCs, taken at disease progression, from a patient treated with ibrutinib. This receptor was taken from a human donor with chronic lymphocytic leukemia. CDR3 bases: TGCGCCAGCAGCCAAGTGGGACTAGCCAACTCCTACGAGCAGTACTTC. It codes for CASSQVGLANSYEQYF.